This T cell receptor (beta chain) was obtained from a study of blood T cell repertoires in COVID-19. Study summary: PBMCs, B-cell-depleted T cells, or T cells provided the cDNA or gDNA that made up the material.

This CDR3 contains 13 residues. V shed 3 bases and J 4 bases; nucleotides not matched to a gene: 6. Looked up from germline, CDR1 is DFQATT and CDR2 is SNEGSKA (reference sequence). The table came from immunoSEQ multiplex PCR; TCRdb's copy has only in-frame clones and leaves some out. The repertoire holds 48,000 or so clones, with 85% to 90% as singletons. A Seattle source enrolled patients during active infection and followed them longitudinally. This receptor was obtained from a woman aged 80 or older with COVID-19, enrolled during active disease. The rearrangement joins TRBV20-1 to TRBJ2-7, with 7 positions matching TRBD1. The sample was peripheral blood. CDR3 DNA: TGCAGTGCTAGTATGAGGGGGCCATACGAGCAGTACTTC. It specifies CSASMRGPYEQYF.